This TCR beta chain was sequenced for a study of blood T cells in healthy people across ages. Study-wide results and limits: With unsorted PBMCs, a conclusive comparison of naive versus antigen-experienced cells was not possible.

Concerning this clonotype itself: Its antigen is currently unknown.

Then a second PCR, running about 6 to 11 cycles, was carried out with a sample-barcoded 5' primer and a J-beta primer mix. Using its own MiXCR run on the 5' RACE reads, TCRdb lists one record per CDR3 protein. This table holds around 1,000,000 distinct CDR3 sequences, 35% to 40% found once. The TCR originated in a man aged 18 to 35 in good health. The material sequenced was blood.

CDR3 sequence: CASSLSPVGVGNTEAFF. The CDR3 bases are TGCGCCAGCAGCTTAAGCCCCGTCGGGGTGGGGAACACTGAAGCTTTCTTT. The V call is TRBV5-1, the J call TRBJ1-1; D gene uncertain. The V and J ends lost 2 bases and 1 base respectively, with 18 bases between them. CDR1 SGHRS and CDR2 YFSETQ come from the germline V gene. This CDR3 has 17 amino acids.